The 6 T cell receptor beta chains below were found in one sample sequenced in a study of beta chain features in type 1 diabetes. The isolated RNA, all of it, was reverse transcribed, so expressed TCRB transcripts were what got sequenced. The data were produced by immunoSEQ multiplex PCR, yet TCRdb's version contains in-frame clones alone and is incomplete. In the table there are 250,000 to 300,000 clones, around 7.8% of which are singletons. The source material was central memory CD4+ T cells from blood. Receptors originate from a woman between 18 and 30 years old in good health.

The chain employs TRBV27 and TRBJ2-2; D ambiguous. The V gene lost 7 bases and the J gene lost 0 bases, with 18 bases spanning the gap. This CDR3 is built from 17 residues. Germline lookup yields CDR1 MNHEY and CDR2 SMNVEV (reference sequence). This CDR3 reads CASTSGRWGTNTGELFF. The CDR3 DNA reads TGTGCCAGCACATCCGGTAGATGGGGAACGAACACCGGGGAGCTGTTTTTT.

The chain joins TRBV11-1 to TRBJ2-1; D possibly matches TRBD1 or TRBD2 (5 bases each). CDR3 length: 14 residues. CDR1 is SGHAT, CDR2 FQDESV, per germline (reference sequence). The V end lost 1 base, the J end lost 13 bases, and 17 bases lay between the germline ends. The CDR3 sequence: CASSLGSSRDRQFF. The CDR3 nucleotides read TGTGCCAGCAGCTTAGGCAGTTCCCGGGACCGCCAGTTCTTC.

The gene calls are TRBV14 and TRBJ1-2, with unresolved D. With 3 bases removed from V and 2 bases from J, the gap between germline ends came to 4 bases. This CDR3 region has 12 residues. CDR1 SGHDN and CDR2 FVKESK come from the germline V gene. The CDR3 region is CASSHGNYGYTF. As DNA, the CDR3 is TGTGCCAGCAGCCACGGAAACTATGGCTACACCTTC. Based on the CDR3 plus reference TRBV14 and TRBJ1-2, the full variable domain is EAGVTQFPSHSVIEKGQTVTLRCDPISGHDNLYWYRRVMGKEIKFLLHFVKESKQDESGMPNNRFLAERTGGTYSTLKVQPAELEDSGVYFCASSHGNYGYTFGSGTRLTVV.

This clone was picked up a small number of times. The chain combines TRBV29-1 with TRBJ1-1, with D unresolved. Germline V lookup: CDR1 SQVTM, CDR2 ANQGSEA. The CDR3 length is 11 residues. Trimming left V 4 bases short and J 3 bases short, with 6 bases between. CDR3 sequence: CSVGTDTEAFF. The CDR3 coding sequence is TGCAGCGTTGGCACGGACACTGAAGCTTTCTTT.

The rearrangement uses TRBV7-3 and TRBJ1-1; the D gene is possibly TRBD1 (6 bases). The CDR3 consists of 16 residues. CDR1 is SGHTA and CDR2 is FQGTGA in the germline V gene. V was trimmed by 5 bases and J by 1 base, leaving 17 bases between them. The CDR3 region is CASSPTGRTANTEAFF. As DNA, the CDR3 is TGTGCCAGCAGCCCCACCGGAAGGACAGCGAACACTGAAGCTTTCTTT.

V usage is TRBV29-1 and J usage is TRBJ2-3; maybe TRBD2 (5 bases). The CDR3 sequence is 12 residues long. Germline assignment: CDR1 SQVTM and CDR2 ANQGSEA. Trimming removed 7 bases at V and 3 bases at J, with 11 bases between. CDR3 sequence: CSGFGETDTQYF. In DNA form, the CDR3 reads TGCAGCGGTTTCGGGGAAACAGATACGCAGTATTTT.